The 9 T cell receptor beta chains presented below share a single source sample, sequenced in a study of cytotoxic CD8 clonotypes in ibrutinib-treated CLL. Assay: immunoSEQ multiplex PCR; the TCRdb copy retains only in-frame clones and omits some. The sample holds approximately 210,000 clones, over 60% seen once. Sequencing was performed on PBMCs, taken after 24 months of ibrutinib treatment. Receptors originate from a human donor with chronic lymphocytic leukemia.

The chain uses TRBV28 and TRBJ2-7, with D possibly being TRBD2 (6 bases). V lost 3 bases and J 5 bases, leaving 17 bases between the germline ends. Germline lookup yields CDR1 MDHEN and CDR2 SYDVKM. There are 15 residues in the CDR3. The CDR3 is CASSFLRDPSHEQYF. DNA of the CDR3: TGTGCCAGCAGTTTTTTGCGGGACCCCTCTCACGAGCAGTACTTC.

The table lists this clone with a few counts. This rearrangement joins TRBV11-1 to TRBJ2-7; D remains ambiguous. This CDR3 is built from 14 residues. Germline V lookup: CDR1 SGHAT, CDR2 FQDESV (reference sequence). The V gene lost 3 bases and the J gene lost 2 bases, with 11 bases spanning the gap. CDR3 bases: TGTGCCAGCAGCTTTCGCGAGTATGCCTACGAGCAGTACTTC. Translation: CASSFREYAYEQYF.

The V and J genes are TRBV29-1 and TRBJ2-2, with TRBD1 matching 9 bases. Germline assignment: CDR1 SQVTM and CDR2 ANQGSEA. The V and J ends lost 5 bases and 5 bases, in that order; junction bases with no gene match: 6. The CDR3 runs 14 residues. The CDR3 region is CSVRTGVGTGELFF. The DNA of the CDR3 is TGCAGCGTTAGGACAGGGGTCGGGACCGGGGAGCTGTTTTTT.

This CDR3 reads CASSFMPRGAGYTF. Written as DNA, the CDR3 is TGCGCCAGCAGCTTCATGCCCAGGGGCGCGGGCTACACCTTC. The genes are TRBV5-1 and TRBJ1-2; possible D gene TRBD1, 6 bases. CDR1 SGHRS and CDR2 YFSETQ come from the germline V gene. V was pared by 2 bases and J by 8 bases, with 16 bases between. The length of the CDR3 is 14 residues.

This clone was seen more than once but under ten times. The J gene is TRBJ1-2, the V gene TRBV7-2, with D possibly matching TRBD1 (5 bases). This CDR3 has 14 amino acids. Germline CDR1 reads SGHTA; CDR2 reads FQGNSA. V lost 7 bases and J 7 bases, leaving 19 bases between the germline ends. The CDR3 reads CASTNPGGVRGYTF. The CDR3 region has the DNA TGTGCCAGCACCAATCCGGGGGGTGTCCGTGGCTACACCTTC.

The V gene is TRBV28, the J gene TRBJ1-2, with D possibly matching TRBD1 (6 bases). V lost 8 bases, J lost 2 bases, and 9 bases lay in between. CDR1 and CDR2 (germline): MDHEN, SYDVKM. The CDR3 totals 12 residues. The CDR3 bases are TGTGCCAGCTCGGACAGAAACTATGGCTACACCTTC. As protein: CASSDRNYGYTF.

The table lists this clone with a few counts. The rearrangement uses TRBV2 and TRBJ2-1; D might be TRBD2 (6 bases). Trimming took off 6 bases at V and 3 bases at J, with 12 bases between the two ends. Per germline, CDR1 SNHLY and CDR2 FYNNEI. This CDR3 is built from 14 residues. The CDR3 reads CASRWDLNYNEQFF. DNA of the CDR3: TGTGCCAGCAGATGGGACTTGAACTACAATGAGCAGTTCTTC.

A note on this clone: The same CDR3 is also encoded by other DNA sequences in this sample. The rearrangement joins TRBV5-1 to TRBJ2-7, with 8 nucleotides matching TRBD1. CDR1 and CDR2 (germline): SGHRS, YFSETQ. Trimming took 0 bases from V and 4 from J; bases not matched to a gene: 6. CDR3 size: 15 residues. In DNA form, the CDR3 reads TGCGCCAGCAGCTTGGAAACAGGGGGTTGGTACGAGCAGTACTTC. Translated: CASSLETGGWYEQYF.

This clone has just a few counts. The chain links TRBV28 to TRBJ1-1; D is undetermined. From germline, CDR1 is MDHEN and CDR2 SYDVKM. The V gene lost 7 bases and the J gene lost 0 bases, with 6 bases spanning the gap. CDR3 length: 12 amino acids. CDR3 in amino acids: CASTILNTEAFF. The CDR3 region has the DNA TGTGCCAGCACCATTTTGAACACTGAAGCTTTCTTT.